One and the same sample provided the 29 T cell receptor beta chains below, sequenced in a study of identical twins. MiXCR, run by TCRdb on the 5' RACE reads, gives a single entry per CDR3 protein. The table shows 400,000 to 650,000 distinct CDR3 sequences, with about 20% occurring only once. These data also featured in a second study, about T cells expressing NK-cell markers.

Sequencing was carried out using CD4+ T cells sorted from blood. All receptors derive from a woman younger than 35 in good health.

Only a few counts were recorded for this clonotype. The chain uses TRBV13 and TRBJ1-2; D is undetermined. The CDR3 runs to 13 residues. Between the trimmed V and J ends, which lost 6 bases and 7 bases, there was a span of 15 bases. In germline, CDR1 is PRHDT, CDR2 FYEKMQ (reference sequence). CDR3 DNA: TGTGCCAGCAGTGCGTGGGGAGGCGGTGGCTACACCTTC. It translates to CASSAWGGGGYTF.

There are a few counts of this clonotype. A junction boundary mismatches the germline segment, possibly from a read error. The rearrangement joins TRBV2 to TRBJ1-2, with a weak D call TRBD1 (6 bases). Germline lookup yields CDR1 SNHLY and CDR2 FYNNEI. The CDR3 covers 13 residues. In nucleotides, the CDR3 is TGTGCCAGCGGCCGGGACACTGTTCTATGGTTTGCCTTC. Its translation: CASGRDTVLWFAF. The variable domain in full, with the rest retrieved from reference TRBV2 and TRBJ1-2, is EPEVTQTPSHQVTQMGQEVILRCVPISNHLYFYWYRQILGQKVEFLVSFYNNEISEKSEIFDDQFSVERPDGSNFTLKIRSTKLEDSAMYFCASGRDTVLWFAFGSGTRLTVV.

Written as DNA, the CDR3 is TGTGCCAGCAGCCTTCTAGGGGGACTCACAGCCGGGGAGCTGTTTTTT. It yields the protein CASSLLGGLTAGELFF. V gene TRBV6-2 or TRBV6-3 combines with J gene TRBJ2-2; either TRBD1 or TRBD2 may supply D (6 bases each). Germline CDR1 MNHEY, CDR2 SVGEGT. V was shortened by 6 bases and J by 6 bases, with 20 bases between the two germline ends. This CDR3 spans 16 amino acids.

This chain joins TRBV9 and TRBJ1-4, with D unresolved. V lost 0 bases and J 8 bases, leaving 14 bases between the germline ends. The CDR3 sequence is 15 residues long. The germline CDR1 and CDR2 sequences are SGDLS and YYNGEE. CDR3 protein: CASSVVGGEEEKLFF. The CDR3 DNA reads TGTGCCAGCAGCGTAGTAGGCGGGGAGGAAGAAAAACTGTTTTTT.

V is TRBV21-1 and J is TRBJ2-3; the table's D call TRBD2 went unverified against the DNA. TRBV21-1 is designated a pseudogene. This CDR3 region has 17 residues. CDR3 loop: CARQALKTGGVADTQYF. DNA for the CDR3: TGTGCCAGACAGGCCCTTAAGACTGGCGGGGTCGCAGATACGCAGTATTTT.

The V and J genes are TRBV20-1 and TRBJ2-7; tentative D call: TRBD2 (6 bases). CDR1 is DFQATT, CDR2 SNEGSKA, per germline (reference sequence). This CDR3 contains 13 residues. V was shortened by 3 bases and J by 5 bases, with 14 bases between the two germline ends. The CDR3 spells CSASPGRYNEQYF. DNA of the CDR3: TGCAGTGCTAGTCCAGGGAGGTACAACGAGCAGTACTTC.

This clonotype turned up a few times. The CDR3 spells CSAPGQGIDTQYF. The CDR3 nucleotides read TGCAGTGCTCCGGGACAGGGGATAGATACGCAGTATTTT. V gene TRBV20-1 combines with J gene TRBJ2-3, with 10 bases aligning to TRBD1. V was pared by 5 bases and J by 5 bases, with 4 bases of the junction left unmatched. This CDR3 comprises 13 residues. Germline CDR1 reads DFQATT; CDR2 reads SNEGSKA (reference sequence).

This clonotype was seen only a few times. In DNA form, the CDR3 reads TGCGCCAGCAGCTTGGATCCAGGGAGCTCCTACGAGCAGTACTTC. The encoded protein is CASSLDPGSSYEQYF. The chain joins TRBV5-1 to TRBJ2-7; D may be TRBD1 or TRBD2 (5 bases each). The germline CDR1 and CDR2 sequences are SGHRS and YFSETQ. V dropped 0 bases and J dropped 0 bases, with 10 bases sitting between them. The CDR3 contains 15 residues.

V gene TRBV20-1 combines with J gene TRBJ2-1; D unclear. Germline values: CDR1 DFQATT, CDR2 SNEGSKA (reference sequence). The CDR3 is made up of 10 amino acids. V lost 6 bases, J lost 10 bases, and 10 bases lay in between. Written as DNA, the CDR3 is TGCAGTGCGGGGAAAAGGGAGCAGTTCTTC. Amino acids: CSAGKREQFF.

The sample holds a few counts of this clonotype. V usage is TRBV7-9 and J usage is TRBJ2-1; weak D call: TRBD2 (5 bases). Trimming took off 5 bases at V and 8 bases at J, with 22 bases between the two ends. Germline V gene lookup returns CDR1 SEHNR and CDR2 FQNEAQ (reference sequence). The CDR3 consists of 16 residues. The DNA of the CDR3 is TGTGCCAGCAGCCTCCTGGGGAGAGGAAATTTCGATGAGCAGTTCTTC. This encodes CASSLLGRGNFDEQFF.

This chain uses TRBV20-1 with TRBJ2-3; possibly TRBD2 for D (6 bases). Trimming stripped 6 bases from V and 0 bases from J, with 19 bases between. CDR3 length: 16 residues. Per the germline V gene, CDR1 is DFQATT and CDR2 is SNEGSKA (reference sequence). The chain's CDR3 is CSALNPRGRSTDTQYF. CDR3 coding DNA: TGCAGTGCACTCAACCCCCGGGGGAGGAGCACAGATACGCAGTATTTT.

This clonotype was counted a few times. The chain recombines TRBV29-1 with TRBJ2-7; weak D call: TRBD1 (6 bases). Germline assignment: CDR1 SQVTM and CDR2 ANQGSEA. The CDR3 is 11 amino acids. Trimming removed 8 bases from V and 6 bases from J, with 14 bases in between. The CDR3 loop reads CSTRTASEQYF. The CDR3 region has the DNA TGCAGCACTAGGACAGCCAGCGAGCAGTACTTC.

At least ten counts were recorded for this clonotype. V and J are TRBV12-3 or TRBV12-4 and TRBJ2-3; 8 bases fit TRBD1. Trimming removed 3 bases from V and 4 bases from J; junction bases left unmatched: 9. CDR3 length: 16 amino acids. CDR3 in amino acids: CASSFGPTTGADTQYF. The CDR3 nucleotides read TGTGCCAGCAGTTTCGGTCCTACGACAGGGGCAGATACGCAGTATTTT.

J is TRBJ2-7 and V is TRBV2, with TRBD1 matching over 7 bases. The CDR3 has 13 residues. CDR1 and CDR2 from the germline V gene are SNHLY and FYNNEI. Losses at the gene ends were 4 bases for V and 5 bases for J; bases not matched to a gene: 5. In nucleotides, the CDR3 is TGTGCCAGCAGTGGACAGGGTTTAAACGAGCAGTACTTC. It yields the protein CASSGQGLNEQYF.

The J gene is TRBJ1-1, the V gene TRBV20-1; D remains unclear. Per germline, CDR1 DFQATT and CDR2 SNEGSKA (reference sequence). V was cut by 1 base and J by 8 bases, with 14 bases left in between. CDR3 size: 13 residues. The CDR3 DNA sequence: TGCAGTGCTAGAGTGGCTTTTGCGTCCGAAGCTTTCTTT. This encodes CSARVAFASEAFF.

This clonotype has just a few counts. The rearrangement joins TRBV7-9 to TRBJ1-1; 9 nucleotides agree with TRBD1. The V segment lost 1 base and the J segment 6 bases; nucleotides outside the gene matches: 9. This CDR3 is 16 amino acids long. The germline CDR1 and CDR2 sequences are SEHNR and FQNEAQ (reference sequence). The CDR3 nucleotides are TGTGCCAGCAGCTTAGACCCGGGACAGGGTGCGTCTGAAGCTTTCTTT. This encodes CASSLDPGQGASEAFF.

The CDR3 reads CASSWTPYEQYF. The CDR3, as DNA: TGTGCCAGCAGTTGGACACCCTACGAGCAGTACTTC. V is TRBV2 and J is TRBJ2-7; tentative D call: TRBD1 (5 bases). Germline V CDR1 and CDR2: SNHLY, FYNNEI. With 5 bases removed from V and 2 bases from J, the gap between germline ends came to 7 bases. The CDR3 sequence is 12 residues long.

The table lists this clonotype with many counts. The rearrangement links TRBV20-1 to TRBJ2-7; 7 bases are a match to TRBD1. The V gene's germline CDR1 is DFQATT and CDR2 SNEGSKA (reference sequence). V shed 4 bases, J shed 5 bases, and the junction held 8 bases outside the gene matches. This CDR3 has 13 amino acids. DNA of the CDR3: TGCAGTGCTACGGGACAGATAGGGCACGAGCAGTACTTC. It specifies CSATGQIGHEQYF.

This clonotype was counted only a few times. The CDR3 region has the DNA TGCGCCAGCAGCCCAGCCATAGCGGGGAGAAACACAGATACGCAGTATTTT. Amino acid sequence: CASSPAIAGRNTDTQYF. The chain carries TRBV5-1 and TRBJ2-3; 8 bases line up with TRBD2. The germline gives CDR1 SGHRS, CDR2 YFSETQ. This CDR3 is built from 17 residues. V was pared by 4 bases and J by 2 bases, with 12 bases of the junction left unmatched.

The chain employs TRBV28 and TRBJ2-5; the D gene is possibly TRBD2 (6 bases). This CDR3 region has 16 residues. Germline CDR1 and CDR2: MDHEN and SYDVKM. V was cut by 1 base and J by 4 bases, with 16 bases left in between. The CDR3 nucleotides are TGTGCCAGCAGTTTATCGGTTAGGGGAGGAGGAGAGACCCAGTACTTC. Translation: CASSLSVRGGGETQYF.

This clonotype was counted at least ten times. The chain is built from TRBV20-1 and TRBJ1-6; 9 nucleotides agree with TRBD1. Germline CDR1 and CDR2: DFQATT and SNEGSKA (reference sequence). V shed 7 bases, J shed 5 bases, and the junction held 3 bases outside the gene matches. The CDR3 length is 13 residues. The CDR3 nucleotides are TGCAGTGTACAGGGGGCCAATAATTCACCCCTCCACTTT. This encodes CSVQGANNSPLHF.

This chain connects TRBV20-1 to TRBJ2-1; 10 bases fit TRBD1. This CDR3 region has 14 residues. Trimming cost V 1 base and J 3 bases; bases outside gene matches: 0. Per the germline V gene, CDR1 is DFQATT and CDR2 is SNEGSKA (reference sequence). The CDR3 is CSARGDRGYNEQFF. For the CDR3, the DNA is TGCAGTGCTAGAGGGGACAGGGGCTACAATGAGCAGTTCTTC.

This clonotype was seen only a few times. The rearrangement uses TRBV29-1 and TRBJ2-3, with 9 bases fitting TRBD2. This CDR3 has 18 residues. Germline V gene data show CDR1 as SQVTM and CDR2 as ANQGSEA. V was clipped by 0 bases and J by 6 bases; unmatched bases: 16. For the CDR3, the DNA is TGCAGCGTTGAAGATGGGCTATTGGCGGGAGGGGAGGTTGATACGCAGTATTTT. Encoded protein: CSVEDGLLAGGEVDTQYF.

This clonotype was picked up a small number of times. The rearrangement links TRBV20-1 to TRBJ1-1; D gene unclear. CDR3 length: 14 amino acids. CDR1 is DFQATT and CDR2 is SNEGSKA in the germline V gene (reference sequence). Trimming left V 5 bases short and J 6 bases short, with 19 bases between. CDR3 sequence: CSALTAEARAEAFF. The CDR3 nucleotides are TGCAGTGCTCTAACGGCGGAGGCTAGGGCTGAAGCTTTCTTT.

This clonotype was detected a few times. The rearrangement joins TRBV6-1 to TRBJ1-5; D unresolved. The CDR3 sequence is 12 residues long. Germline V lookup: CDR1 MNHNS, CDR2 SASEGT. Trimming took 4 bases from V and 7 from J, leaving 8 bases between them. CDR3 in DNA: TGTGCCAGCAGTGGGGCGGAACAGCCCCAGCATTTT. It specifies CASSGAEQPQHF.

The chain links TRBV5-1 to TRBJ1-1, with 8 bases identical to TRBD1. The CDR3 consists of 15 residues. Per germline, CDR1 SGHRS and CDR2 YFSETQ. The V segment lost 1 base and the J segment 1 base; nucleotides outside the gene matches: 3. The chain's CDR3 is CASSLSDRGNTEAFF. As DNA, the CDR3 is TGCGCCAGCAGCTTGTCTGACAGGGGGAACACTGAAGCTTTCTTT.

This clonotype was seen a handful of times. V gene TRBV20-1 combines with J gene TRBJ2-7, with D unclear. Trimming left V 3 bases short and J 4 bases short, with 10 bases between. This CDR3 is built from 12 residues. The germline gives CDR1 DFQATT, CDR2 SNEGSKA (reference sequence). The CDR3 is CSASLVDYEQYF. As DNA, the CDR3 is TGCAGTGCTAGTCTAGTGGATTACGAGCAGTACTTC.

The genes are TRBV20-1 and TRBJ2-5, with a possible D match to TRBD1 (6 bases). Germline assignment: CDR1 DFQATT and CDR2 SNEGSKA (reference sequence). The length of the CDR3 is 11 residues. Trimming took off 4 bases at V and 7 bases at J, with 10 bases between the two ends. In DNA, the CDR3 is TGCAGTGCTAACAGGGACGGGACCCAGTACTTC. This gives the protein CSANRDGTQYF.

The genes are TRBV20-1 and TRBJ2-3, with 7 bases identical to TRBD2. This CDR3 spans 14 amino acids. J was trimmed by 0 bases and V by 5 bases; bases with no gene match: 5. CDR1 DFQATT and CDR2 SNEGSKA come from the germline V gene (reference sequence). The CDR3 sequence: CSAEVSGSTDTQYF. CDR3 coding DNA: TGCAGTGCTGAAGTTAGCGGGAGCACAGATACGCAGTATTTT.